These 27 T cell receptor beta chains were all obtained from the same sample, sequenced in a study of T cell responses to AZD1222 COVID-19 vaccine. Generated by immunoSEQ multiplex PCR, the TCRdb table keeps only in-frame clones and is missing some. The table includes about 140,000 clones, 90% to 95% detected once. The sample here was peripheral blood, taken after recovery from COVID-19. These receptors came from an adult who had recovered from COVID-19.

The chain has TRBV19 and TRBJ1-2; TRBD1 agrees at 9 bases. The CDR3 runs to 14 residues. Germline trimming cut 6 bases from V and 2 bases from J; bases unmatched to any gene: 4. From germline, CDR1 is LNHDA and CDR2 SQIVND (reference sequence). The chain's CDR3 is CASRGTGRNYGYTF. The CDR3 nucleotides read TGTGCCAGTAGGGGGACAGGGAGGAACTATGGCTACACCTTC.

J is TRBJ2-1 and V is TRBV20-1; D unclear. This CDR3 spans 11 amino acids. The germline gives CDR1 DFQATT, CDR2 SNEGSKA (reference sequence). This CDR3 is CTLRPYNEQFF. In DNA, the CDR3 is TGCACCCTCCGACCCTACAATGAGCAGTTCTTC.

This rearrangement joins TRBV3-1 (or the pseudogene TRBV3-2) to TRBJ2-2; weak D call: TRBD2 (6 bases). This CDR3 contains 14 residues. Germline V CDR1 and CDR2: LGHDT, YNNKEL (reference sequence). V lost 4 bases and J lost 2, with 8 bases in between. CDR3 nucleotides: TGTGCCAGCAGCCGGGACTTTAACACCGGGGAGCTGTTTTTT. It codes for CASSRDFNTGELFF.

This chain uses TRBV10-1 with TRBJ2-7; 8 bases fit TRBD1. Germline V CDR1 and CDR2: WNHNN, SYGVQD (reference sequence). The length of the CDR3 is 16 residues. The trim removed 0 bases at V and 3 bases at J, leaving 7 bases unmatched. CDR3 nucleotides: TGCGCCAGCAGTGAGTCTACCGCCGGGACAGGCTACGAGCAGTACTTC. As protein: CASSESTAGTGYEQYF.

The V gene is TRBV15, the J gene TRBJ2-1; D not certain. The germline gives CDR1 LNHNV, CDR2 YYDKDF (reference sequence). V was pared by 3 bases and J by 10 bases, with 13 bases between. CDR3 size: 13 residues. The CDR3 sequence is CATSSLGRREQFF. The CDR3 bases are TGTGCCACCAGCAGCCTTGGTAGGCGGGAGCAGTTCTTC.

This chain links TRBV4-1 with TRBJ1-1; D not certain. This CDR3 has 14 residues. CDR1 is MGHRA, CDR2 YSYEKL, per germline. V shed 4 bases and J shed 1 base, with 10 bases lying between them. The CDR3 spells CASSRDTGNTEAFF. CDR3 bases: TGCGCCAGCAGCCGCGACACGGGGAACACTGAAGCTTTCTTT.

V gene TRBV29-1 combines with J gene TRBJ2-1; 10 bases map to TRBD1. Germline trimming cut 7 bases from V and 4 bases from J; bases unmatched to any gene: 7. Looked up from germline, CDR1 is SQVTM and CDR2 is ANQGSEA. This CDR3 spans 14 amino acids. CDR3 sequence reads: CSGLGQGTYNEQFF. In nucleotides, the CDR3 is TGCAGCGGACTGGGACAGGGGACGTACAATGAGCAGTTCTTC.

The chain links TRBV6-4 to TRBJ1-1; 8 bases are shared with TRBD1. Germline assignment: CDR1 MRHNA and CDR2 SNTAGT. Trimming at V came to 6 bases and at J to 6 bases, leaving 6 bases not matched to a gene. The CDR3 totals 13 residues. DNA of the CDR3: TGTGCCAGCAGCCCCGACAGGGGCGCTGAAGCTTTCTTT. Translating it yields CASSPDRGAEAFF.

The chain recombines TRBV19 with TRBJ1-5, with a possible D match to TRBD1 (5 bases). In germline, CDR1 is LNHDA, CDR2 SQIVND (reference sequence). The CDR3 length is 13 residues. V dropped 9 bases and J dropped 4 bases, with 13 bases sitting between them. DNA for the CDR3: TGTGCCAGGGGCGGGGCAGCAAATCAGCCCCAGCATTTT. It codes for CARGGAANQPQHF.

The V call is TRBV6-5, the J call TRBJ2-7; 9 bases line up with TRBD1. The ends lost 6 bases at V and 2 bases at J; junction bases unmatched: 2. The germline V gene encodes CDR1 MNHEY and CDR2 SVGAGI. The CDR3 runs to 13 residues. The CDR3 bases are TGTGCCAGCAGCGGACAGGGGACCTACGAGCAGTACTTC. It is translated as CASSGQGTYEQYF.

The chain couples TRBV27 to TRBJ2-7; D not resolved. The CDR3 loop spans 14 amino acids. Germline-derived CDR1 and CDR2 are MNHEY and SMNVEV (reference sequence). V was cut by 5 bases and J by 4 bases, with 15 bases left in between. The chain's CDR3 is CASSATPDQYEQYF. The CDR3 DNA sequence: TGTGCCAGCAGTGCAACGCCAGACCAGTACGAGCAGTACTTC.

This clone was detected only once. The chain uses TRBV6-6 and TRBJ1-2, with D perhaps matching TRBD1 (6 bases). Germline V gene data show CDR1 as MNHNY and CDR2 as SVGAGI (reference sequence). Trimming removed 8 bases from V and 3 bases from J, with 13 bases in between. The CDR3 length is 13 residues. The CDR3 DNA reads TGTGCCAGCCTTAAACAGGGCCACTATGGCTACACCTTC. This translates into CASLKQGHYGYTF.

The genes are TRBV4-1 and TRBJ2-5, with 10 bases fitting TRBD2. The CDR3 totals 16 residues. Germline CDR1 MGHRA, CDR2 YSYEKL. V was pared by 1 base and J by 1 base, with 3 bases of the junction left unmatched. This CDR3 reads CASSQGWTSGQETQYF. CDR3 nucleotides: TGCGCCAGCAGCCAAGGATGGACTAGCGGCCAAGAGACCCAGTACTTC.

The V gene is TRBV3-1 (or the pseudogene TRBV3-2), the J gene TRBJ1-5; D is unresolved. The germline V gene encodes CDR1 LGHDT and CDR2 YNNKEL (reference sequence). With 2 bases removed from V and 5 bases from J, the gap between germline ends came to 13 bases. CDR3 length equals 15 residues. DNA of the CDR3: TGTGCCAGCAGCCAAAGGCCTCGGGCCGATCAGCCCCAGCATTTT. Protein: CASSQRPRADQPQHF.

This chain joins TRBV29-1 and TRBJ1-4; 7 bases are a match to TRBD1. There are 14 residues in the CDR3. Germline V gene sequence: CDR1 SQVTM, CDR2 ANQGSEA. Trimming at V came to 6 bases and at J to 1 base, leaving 5 bases not matched to a gene. CDR3 in DNA: TGCAGCGTCGCCCGACAGGGAACTAATGAAAAACTGTTTTTT. Its protein product is CSVARQGTNEKLFF.

Only a few counts were recorded for this clone. The chain carries TRBV9 and TRBJ2-1; no definite D call. The CDR3 is 11 amino acids. Trimming took 1 base from V and 12 from J, leaving 8 bases between them. CDR1 is SGDLS, CDR2 YYNGEE, per germline. CDR3 sequence: CASSVRNRQFF. CDR3 in DNA: TGTGCCAGCAGCGTAAGAAATAGGCAGTTCTTC.

The V and J genes are TRBV29-1 and TRBJ1-4; D may be TRBD1 (5 bases). This CDR3 spans 15 amino acids. V lost 7 bases to trimming and J lost 8 bases, with 23 bases between them. CDR1 SQVTM and CDR2 ANQGSEA come from the germline V gene. The chain's CDR3 is CSAQLGVGQGEKLFF. For the CDR3, the DNA is TGCAGCGCACAGTTGGGGGTGGGCCAAGGGGAAAAACTGTTTTTT.

This clone was detected a few times. This chain uses TRBV14 with TRBJ2-7; 7 bases match TRBD1. Trimming at V came to 2 bases and at J to 2 bases, leaving 9 bases not matched to a gene. Germline-derived CDR1 and CDR2 are SGHDN and FVKESK. There are 16 residues in the CDR3. The CDR3 DNA reads as TGTGCCAGCAGCCAACCGGGACAGTCTACCGCCTACGAGCAGTACTTC. Amino acids: CASSQPGQSTAYEQYF.

The J gene is TRBJ1-5, the V gene TRBV28; D unresolved. V lost 6 bases and J 3 bases, leaving 21 bases between the germline ends. The CDR3 extends over 17 amino acids. Germline assignment: CDR1 MDHEN and CDR2 SYDVKM. The CDR3 loop is CASSQFSRQNYNQPQHF. CDR3 sequence (DNA): TGTGCCAGCAGCCAATTTTCGAGGCAAAACTACAATCAGCCCCAGCATTTT.

This clone was counted a single time. The rearrangement links TRBV4-1 to TRBJ2-6; 8 nucleotides agree with TRBD1. V shed 0 bases, J shed 4 bases, and the junction held 5 bases outside the gene matches. Per the germline V gene, CDR1 is MGHRA and CDR2 is YSYEKL. The length of the CDR3 is 17 residues. The CDR3 region has the DNA TGCGCCAGCAGCCAAGATTCAGGGGGCACCGGGGCCAACGTCCTGACTTTC. Translation gives CASSQDSGGTGANVLTF.

The chain has TRBV21-1 and TRBJ2-6; the table's D call of TRBD2 was not tested on the DNA. TRBV21-1 is a pseudogene. The CDR3 totals 18 residues. The CDR3 sequence: CASSKLVFSSSGANVLTF. The DNA for the CDR3 is TGTGCCAGCAGCAAACTTGTGTTTTCTAGCTCTGGGGCCAACGTCCTGACTTTC.

This clone was detected only once. The rearrangement links TRBV27 to TRBJ2-7, with 7 bases fitting TRBD2. V dropped 4 bases and J dropped 6; count of bases not matched to a gene: 6. Per the germline V gene, CDR1 is MNHEY and CDR2 is SMNVEV (reference sequence). The CDR3 is 13 amino acids. CDR3 bases: TGTGCCAGCAGTTCAGGGACTACAAGCGAGCAGTACTTC. Amino acids: CASSSGTTSEQYF.

This sequence joins TRBV28 and TRBJ1-2, with TRBD1 as a possible D gene (5 bases). CDR1 is MDHEN, CDR2 SYDVKM, per germline. The CDR3 has 18 residues. V gave up 3 bases and J gave up 0 bases, with 20 bases separating them. CDR3 sequence reads: CASSLAPGPPRANYGYTF. CDR3 DNA sequence: TGTGCCAGCAGTTTGGCTCCGGGGCCGCCCCGCGCTAACTATGGCTACACCTTC.

The J gene is TRBJ1-3, the V gene TRBV9, with no clear D. V was pared by 0 bases and J by 5 bases, with 9 bases between. CDR3 length: 14 amino acids. Germline V CDR1 and CDR2: SGDLS, YYNGEE. This chain's CDR3 is CASSVGPERNTIYF. DNA for the CDR3: TGTGCCAGCAGCGTAGGACCTGAACGAAACACCATATATTTT. Filled out from reference TRBV9 and TRBJ1-3, the complete variable domain reads DSGVTQTPKHLITATGQRVTLRCSPRSGDLSVYWYQQSLDQGLQFLIQYYNGEERAKGNILERFSAQQFPDLHSELNLSSLELGDSALYFCASSVGPERNTIYFGEGSWLTVV.

J is TRBJ2-7 and V is TRBV29-1, with D possibly matching TRBD2 (5 bases). The CDR3 sequence is 13 residues long. CDR1 is SQVTM and CDR2 is ANQGSEA in the germline V gene. Deletions cut 4 bases from V and 3 bases from J, with 13 bases between. The CDR3 DNA sequence: TGCAGCGTTGGAGGGCTTTACAACTACGAGCAGTACTTC. It codes for CSVGGLYNYEQYF.

The V and J genes are TRBV9 and TRBJ2-3; 14 nucleotides align to TRBD2. The CDR3 has 17 amino acids. The germline CDR1 and CDR2 sequences are SGDLS and YYNGEE. With V trimmed by 4 bases and J by 4 bases, 8 bases remained unmatched. The CDR3 spells CASSTGTSGSLADTQYF. The CDR3 DNA is TGTGCCAGCAGCACGGGGACTAGCGGGAGTCTGGCAGATACGCAGTATTTT.

The chain uses TRBV19 and TRBJ2-1; D is tentatively TRBD1 or TRBD2 (5 bases each). The CDR3 is 16 amino acids. The V end was cut by 4 bases, the J end by 0 bases, with 13 bases between. Germline CDR1 reads LNHDA; CDR2 reads SQIVND (reference sequence). The DNA for the CDR3 is TGTGCCAGTAGTACGGGACGCGACCGCTCCTACAATGAGCAGTTCTTC. Protein: CASSTGRDRSYNEQFF.